The sequence of this T cell receptor (beta chain) was determined in a study of Graves' ophthalmopathy and Graves' hyperthyroidism. Study in general: Cases classed as stable hyperthyroidism had no ophthalmopathy within 18 months of follow-up.

Study-level results: Distinction of ophthalmopathy from stable hyperthyroidism by a 13-signature model reached 87.88% sensitivity and 75% to 84% specificity.

The study excluded patients with other autoimmune diseases, uncontrolled infections, pregnancy or lactation. The diagnosis was founded upon clinical symptoms, serum thyroxine, TRAb, thyroid ultrasound and orbital computed tomography. Germline CDR1 and CDR2: MGHRA and YSYEKL. There are 15 residues in the CDR3. RNA transcripts were the template, and TCR beta CDR3 regions were amplified from them. Second-round multiplex PCR followed a first-round RT-PCR using HTBI primers. TCRdb reanalysed the multiplex PCR reads using MiXCR and keeps one entry per CDR3 protein. This sample has around 1,200,000 distinct CDR3 sequences, with approximately 35% found just once. Notes on this clonotype: Its matching antigen is unknown. Mismatch with germline at one junction end may stem from a read error.

This receptor was obtained from an adult man with Graves' hyperthyroidism. The chain recombines TRBV4-1 with TRBJ2-5; 8 bases match TRBD1. With the DNA end fitting TRBJ2-7 better, the J assignment may be wrong. What was sequenced was peripheral blood or thyroid tissue (not recorded which). The CDR3 DNA reads TGCGCCGGCAGCCCCCGGGACAGGTCGACCCACGAGCAGTACTTC. It encodes CAGSPRDRSTHEQYF.